These 25 T cell receptor beta chains originate from one sample sequenced in a study of control samples from healthy donors and cancer patients. Profiling relied on immunoSEQ multiplex PCR, and the TCRdb table lists in-frame clones only, not all of them. The data contain approximately 100,000 clones, roughly 91% of them singletons. Sequencing used blood. The source of these receptors is a woman between 45 and 60 years old in good health.

The chain uses TRBV6-6 and TRBJ2-3, with D uncertain. CDR1 MNHNY and CDR2 SVGAGI come from the germline V gene (reference sequence). Trimming removed 2 bases from V and 6 bases from J, with 9 bases in between. The length of the CDR3 is 13 residues. The CDR3 coding sequence is TGTGCCAGCAGTTACGATTTTCTGGATACGCAGTATTTT. It codes for CASSYDFLDTQYF.

The chain uses TRBV10-3 and TRBJ2-7, with TRBD2 as a possible D gene (5 bases). CDR3 size: 15 residues. V was clipped by 4 bases and J by 3 bases, with 16 bases between them. CDR1 and CDR2 from the germline V gene are ENHRY and SYGVKD. The CDR3, as DNA: TGTGCCATCAGTGTCGGACTGGAGAAGGGCTACGAGCAGTACTTC. Residues: CAISVGLEKGYEQYF.

This clone was detected once. V usage is TRBV21-1 and J usage is TRBJ1-2; the D call in the table, TRBD1, was not verified against the DNA. TRBV21-1 constitutes a pseudogene. The CDR3 spans 15 residues. The CDR3 sequence: CASSTADRDPYGYTF. The DNA of the CDR3 is TGTGCCAGCAGCACAGCCGACAGGGACCCCTATGGCTACACCTTC.

The V gene is TRBV5-6, the J gene TRBJ2-7, with 8 bases aligning to TRBD2. The CDR3 loop spans 13 amino acids. CDR1 SGHDT and CDR2 YYEEEE come from the germline V gene. The CDR3 DNA is TGTTTACAAAGGCGGGGGGCCAACTACGAGCAGTACTTC. It codes for CLQRRGANYEQYF.

The DNA for the CDR3 is TGTGCCAGCAGCGTAGTTGGACTAAGCACCGGGGAGCTGTTTTTT. It is translated as CASSVVGLSTGELFF. This chain uses TRBV9 with TRBJ2-2, with D possibly TRBD2 on 6 matching bases. Looked up from germline, CDR1 is SGDLS and CDR2 is YYNGEE. The germline V and J ends were trimmed by 0 bases and 4 bases, with 10 bases remaining between them. The CDR3 totals 15 residues. The whole variable domain, filled in from reference TRBV9 and TRBJ2-2, reads DSGVTQTPKHLITATGQRVTLRCSPRSGDLSVYWYQQSLDQGLQFLIQYYNGEERAKGNILERFSAQQFPDLHSELNLSSLELGDSALYFCASSVVGLSTGELFFGEGSRLTVL.

V gene TRBV5-4 combines with J gene TRBJ2-2; D uncertain. The length of the CDR3 is 15 residues. Per germline, CDR1 SGHNT and CDR2 YYREEE (reference sequence). V was shortened by 1 base and J by 4 bases, with 11 bases between the two germline ends. CDR3 region: CASSLRTAGTGELFF. The CDR3 DNA reads as TGTGCCAGCAGCTTGCGGACCGCCGGCACCGGGGAGCTGTTTTTT. Drawing the rest from reference TRBV5-4 and TRBJ2-2, the complete variable domain is ETGVTQSPTHLIKTRGQQVTLRCSSQSGHNTVSWYQQALGQGPQFIFQYYREEENGRGNFPPRFSGLQFPNYSSELNVNALELDDSALYLCASSLRTAGTGELFFGEGSRLTVL.

V is TRBV9 and J is TRBJ2-1, with D hard to call. V was pared by 2 bases and J by 4 bases, with 13 bases between. Germline CDR1 and CDR2: SGDLS and YYNGEE. The CDR3 length is 15 residues. The CDR3 region is CASSVSDERYNEQFF. CDR3 DNA sequence: TGTGCCAGCAGCGTCTCGGACGAGAGGTACAATGAGCAGTTCTTC.

This sequence joins TRBV6-6 and TRBJ1-1, with 7 bases lining up with TRBD1. Germline CDR1 reads MNHNY; CDR2 reads SVGAGI (reference sequence). The CDR3 is made up of 16 amino acids. After removal of 6 bases from V and 1 base from J, the junction contained 11 bases not matched to a gene. The CDR3 is CASSPVLGQQNTEAFF. The CDR3 nucleotides read TGTGCCAGCAGCCCAGTACTGGGACAGCAGAACACTGAAGCTTTCTTT.

CDR3 nucleotide sequence: TGTGCCAGCAGCCAATCCGGGGGAAATACGCAGTATTTT. It translates to CASSQSGGNTQYF. The chain recombines TRBV3-1 (or the pseudogene TRBV3-2) with TRBJ2-3; weak D call: TRBD2 (6 bases). V was clipped by 2 bases and J by 7 bases, with 10 bases between them. The CDR3 extends over 13 amino acids. Germline V lookup: CDR1 LGHDT, CDR2 YNNKEL (reference sequence).

The chain combines TRBV5-4 with TRBJ2-3, with TRBD2 matching 12 bases. Per the germline V gene, CDR1 is SGHNT and CDR2 is YYREEE (reference sequence). The CDR3 spans 19 residues. V was clipped by 1 base and J by 4 bases; unmatched bases: 13. The CDR3 DNA reads as TGTGCCAGCAGCTTGAGACTGACTAGCGGGGGCCCCCGGGCAGATACGCAGTATTTT. It encodes CASSLRLTSGGPRADTQYF.

J is TRBJ2-3 and V is TRBV7-3; a possible D gene is TRBD1 (5 bases). The CDR3 has 15 residues. V lost 4 bases, J lost 2 bases, and 13 bases lay in between. In germline, CDR1 is SGHTA, CDR2 FQGTGA. The CDR3 loop reads CASSSQGHDTDTQYF. The CDR3 nucleotides read TGTGCCAGCAGCTCCCAGGGTCATGACACAGATACGCAGTATTTT. Complete variable domain (other parts from reference TRBV7-3 and TRBJ2-3): GAGVSQTPSNKVTEKGKYVELRCDPISGHTALYWYRQSLGQGPEFLIYFQGTGAADDSGLPNDRFFAVRPEGSVSTLKIQRTERGDSAVYLCASSSQGHDTDTQYFGPGTRLTVL.

V is TRBV5-1 and J is TRBJ1-4; no definite D call. Trimming took 5 bases from V and 6 from J, leaving 17 bases between them. Looked up from germline, CDR1 is SGHRS and CDR2 is YFSETQ. The CDR3 covers 15 residues. CDR3 DNA: TGCGCCAGCAGTTCCCCGGAGAGGGCTCATGAAAAACTGTTTTTT. It encodes CASSSPERAHEKLFF.

This clone was seen a few times. The rearrangement joins TRBV6-5 to TRBJ2-7; no reliable D call. Germline CDR1 and CDR2: MNHEY and SVGAGI. Trimming removed 11 bases from V and 2 bases from J, with 10 bases in between. This CDR3 has 11 residues. In nucleotides, the CDR3 is TGTGCCGAGCAAGGAACCTACGAGCAGTACGTC. It codes for CAEQGTYEQYV.

The chain combines TRBV19 with TRBJ1-4; the D is unclear. V was clipped by 5 bases and J by 2 bases, with 15 bases between them. Germline CDR1 is LNHDA and CDR2 is SQIVND (reference sequence). This CDR3 has 16 amino acids. In DNA form, the CDR3 reads TGTGCCAGTAGTCTTAGGGCCGTCACGACTAATGAAAAACTGTTTTTT. Amino acid sequence: CASSLRAVTTNEKLFF.

The V call is TRBV3-1 (or the pseudogene TRBV3-2), the J call TRBJ1-2, with D unclear. Deletions cut 1 base from V and 0 bases from J, with 6 bases between. The CDR3 is made up of 14 amino acids. Looked up from germline, CDR1 is LGHDT and CDR2 is YNNKEL (reference sequence). The DNA for the CDR3 is TGTGCCAGCAGCCAAGGGGCAGCTAACTATGGCTACACCTTC. Translation gives CASSQGAANYGYTF.

The CDR3 loop is CASSIWNVGYNEKLFF. DNA for the CDR3: TGTGCCAGTAGTATATGGAATGTTGGGTATAATGAAAAACTGTTTTTT. The V and J genes are TRBV19 and TRBJ1-4; D remains ambiguous. The V gene lost 2 bases and the J gene lost 4 bases, with 14 bases spanning the gap. This CDR3 contains 16 residues. The germline gives CDR1 LNHDA, CDR2 SQIVND (reference sequence). Variable domain in full (rest from reference TRBV19 and TRBJ1-4): DGGITQSPKYLFRKEGQNVTLSCEQNLNHDAMYWYRQDPGQGLRLIYYSQIVNDFQKGDIAEGYSVSREKKESFPLTVTSAQKNPTAFYLCASSIWNVGYNEKLFFGSGTQLSVL.

V is TRBV18 and J is TRBJ2-5, with 9 bases fitting TRBD1. J was trimmed by 2 bases and V by 3 bases; bases with no gene match: 4. The CDR3 covers 15 residues. Germline CDR1 is KGHSH and CDR2 is LQKENI. CDR3 nucleotide sequence: TGTGCCAGCTCACCCGGGACAGGGATACAAGAGACCCAGTACTTC. It yields the protein CASSPGTGIQETQYF.

The rearrangement joins TRBV5-6 to TRBJ2-5, with 7 bases aligning to TRBD2. Germline CDR1 and CDR2: SGHDT and YYEEEE. V lost 1 base, J lost 2 bases, and 5 bases stayed unmatched. The CDR3 spans 15 residues. The CDR3 coding sequence is TGTGCCAGCAGCTTGAGGACGGGGGGACAAGAGACCCAGTACTTC. Protein sequence: CASSLRTGGQETQYF.

The rearrangement uses TRBV9 and TRBJ2-2, with 9 nucleotides matching TRBD1. J lost 5 bases, V lost 4 bases, and 18 bases had no gene match. Germline V gene sequence: CDR1 SGDLS, CDR2 YYNGEE. The CDR3 has 19 residues. The CDR3 DNA sequence: TGTGCCAGCAGCCCCCCGACAGGGGGTACCGACTGGTGGACCGGGGAGCTGTTTTTT. Translation gives CASSPPTGGTDWWTGELFF.

V is TRBV3-1 (or the pseudogene TRBV3-2) and J is TRBJ1-3; D is ambiguous. The V end lost 2 bases, the J end lost 0 bases, and 5 bases lay between the germline ends. This CDR3 has 14 amino acids. CDR1 is LGHDT and CDR2 is YNNKEL in the germline V gene (reference sequence). The DNA for the CDR3 is TGTGCCAGCAGCCAATGGATCTCTGGAAACACCATATATTTT. Its translation: CASSQWISGNTIYF.

The CDR3, as DNA: TGTGCCAGCAGCGCGGACCGTGGAAACACCATATATTTT. Translated: CASSADRGNTIYF. The chain carries TRBV11-2 and TRBJ1-3, with unresolved D. In germline, CDR1 is SGHAT, CDR2 FQNNGV. The CDR3 consists of 13 residues. V gave up 5 bases and J gave up 3 bases, with 8 bases separating them.

This chain joins TRBV9 and TRBJ2-3; no reliable D call. Germline assignment: CDR1 SGDLS and CDR2 YYNGEE. This CDR3 comprises 14 residues. The V end lost 0 bases, the J end lost 3 bases, and 8 bases lay between the germline ends. CDR3 in amino acids: CASSVGRLTDTQYF. The CDR3 DNA follows: TGTGCCAGCAGCGTAGGAAGGTTGACAGATACGCAGTATTTT.

V is TRBV29-1 and J is TRBJ1-1, with TRBD1 matching 7 bases. The CDR3 is 13 residues long. Trimming took 7 bases from V and 2 from J; bases not matched to a gene: 7. Germline V gene data show CDR1 as SQVTM and CDR2 as ANQGSEA. Written as DNA, the CDR3 is TGCAGCGGGACCGGGACAGAAAACACTGAAGCTTTCTTT. It translates to CSGTGTENTEAFF.

V usage is TRBV2 and J usage is TRBJ2-5, with 9 bases fitting TRBD2. V lost 8 bases and J lost 4; bases outside the gene matches: 20. Germline CDR1 SNHLY, CDR2 FYNNEI. The CDR3 is 18 amino acids. CDR3: CASSSTRLAETRGETQYF. The CDR3 DNA is TGTGCCAGCTCCTCCACAAGACTAGCGGAGACGAGGGGAGAGACCCAGTACTTC.

The V and J genes are TRBV7-2 and TRBJ1-2; 7 bases align to TRBD1. Germline CDR1 is SGHTA and CDR2 is FQGNSA. This CDR3 region has 15 residues. The J segment lost 0 bases and the V segment lost 6 bases, leaving 7 bases of the junction unmatched. CDR3 nucleotide sequence: TGTGCCAGCAGACCAGACAGGGCCGCTAACTATGGCTACACCTTC. It specifies CASRPDRAANYGYTF.